The 18 T cell receptor beta chains given below trace back to one sample, sequenced in a study of human T cells and chemical hapten exposure. Time point: patch test 1, 2 weeks after DPC sensitization. The treatment: therapeutic diphenylcyclopropenone sensitization with weekly scalp DPC. MiXCR, run by TCRdb on the RACE reads, gives a single entry per CDR3 protein. Here the sample spans 380,000 or so distinct CDR3 sequences, about 4.8% being singletons. The sequencing used whole blood, collected in connection with sensitization to the hapten diphenylcyclopropenone (DPC). Source of these receptors: a woman in her forties or fifties with alopecia areata. Some clones in this sample may be carry-over from other donors' samples.

This clonotype was counted a few times. V is TRBV29-1 and J is TRBJ1-3; 8 positions match TRBD1. Germline trimming cut 6 bases from V and 0 bases from J; bases unmatched to any gene: 4. This CDR3 spans 14 amino acids. CDR1 and CDR2 (germline): SQVTM, ANQGSEA. This CDR3 is CSVLGQGSGNTIYF. CDR3 DNA sequence: TGCAGCGTCCTCGGACAGGGCTCTGGAAACACCATATATTTT.

Many counts were recorded for this clonotype. The V gene is TRBV20-1, the J gene TRBJ2-3, with TRBD1 as a possible D gene (5 bases). The V end lost 5 bases, the J end lost 0 bases, and 15 bases lay between the germline ends. Per the germline V gene, CDR1 is DFQATT and CDR2 is SNEGSKA (reference sequence). The CDR3 is 15 residues long. CDR3 in amino acids: CSAPRWGGSTDTQYF. The DNA of the CDR3 is TGCAGTGCTCCCCGTTGGGGCGGAAGCACAGATACGCAGTATTTT.

J is TRBJ2-7 and V is TRBV27; D not resolved. Between the trimmed V and J ends, which lost 0 bases and 5 bases, there was a span of 11 bases. Germline assignment: CDR1 MNHEY and CDR2 SMNVEV (reference sequence). CDR3 size: 14 residues. Here the CDR3 DNA reads TGTGCCAGCAGTTTATCCTCACGAGTCAACGAGCAGTACTTC. This codes for CASSLSSRVNEQYF.

The rearrangement links TRBV7-2 to TRBJ2-1; 12 bases match TRBD2. Unmatched junction bases numbered 10, after V lost 4 bases and J lost 0 bases. The CDR3 totals 19 residues. In germline, CDR1 is SGHTA, CDR2 FQGNSA. For the CDR3, the DNA is TGTGCCAGCAGCTATACCGGGACTAGCGGGTTCAGCTCCTACAATGAGCAGTTCTTC. Translation gives CASSYTGTSGFSSYNEQFF.

The J gene is TRBJ1-5, the V gene TRBV28; D may be TRBD1 (6 bases). Trimming removed 3 bases from V and 5 bases from J, with 14 bases in between. This CDR3 is built from 15 residues. Germline V gene sequence: CDR1 MDHEN, CDR2 SYDVKM. As DNA, the CDR3 is TGTGCCAGCAGTTTCTTTGGAGGGGGGGATCAGCCCCAGCATTTT. Its translation: CASSFFGGGDQPQHF.

This clonotype was seen repeatedly, ten times or more. V usage is TRBV7-3 and J usage is TRBJ2-2, with D perhaps matching TRBD2 (6 bases). Germline V gene sequence: CDR1 SGHTA, CDR2 FQGTGA. CDR3 length: 13 residues. V was pared by 5 bases and J by 4 bases, with 8 bases between. The CDR3 loop is CASSPGGTGELFF. The CDR3, as DNA: TGTGCCAGCAGCCCCGGGGGCACCGGGGAGCTGTTTTTT.

This clonotype came up many times. The gene calls are TRBV4-3 and TRBJ2-3, with TRBD2 matching over 11 bases. There are 17 residues in the CDR3. The V gene end was trimmed by 2 bases and the J gene end by 2 bases; junction bases not matched to a gene: 6. Per germline, CDR1 LGHNA and CDR2 YSLEER. Here the CDR3 DNA reads TGCGCCAGCAGCCAAAAACTAGCGGGAGAGTACACAGATACGCAGTATTTT. It translates to CASSQKLAGEYTDTQYF.

This chain links TRBV3-1 with TRBJ1-3; weak D call: TRBD1 (6 bases). V lost 2 bases, J lost 0 bases, and 14 bases lay in between. CDR3 length equals 17 residues. CDR1 is LGHDT and CDR2 is YNNKEL in the germline V gene (reference sequence). In nucleotides, the CDR3 is TGTGCCAGCAGCCAACTAGGGGGGGCCACCTCTGGAAACACCATATATTTT. Its protein product is CASSQLGGATSGNTIYF.

This clonotype was detected a few times. This rearrangement joins TRBV7-8 to TRBJ1-2; D remains unclear. CDR1 and CDR2 (germline): SGHVS, FQNEAQ. The CDR3 consists of 14 residues. V shed 3 bases and J shed 7 bases, with 15 bases lying between them. CDR3 sequence: CASSFSRSQLGYTF. CDR3 in DNA: TGTGCCAGCAGCTTTTCCCGATCCCAACTTGGCTACACCTTC.

This clonotype was seen a few times. This sequence joins TRBV24-1 and TRBJ2-1; D not resolved. Germline V gives CDR1 KGHDR, CDR2 SFDVKD. The CDR3 is made up of 14 amino acids. V lost 6 bases and J 2 bases, leaving 10 bases between the germline ends. The CDR3 DNA reads as TGTGCCACCAGTTCCGGCAGCCCCTACAATGAGCAGTTCTTC. Translated: CATSSGSPYNEQFF.

The sample holds many counts of this clonotype. The V gene is TRBV27, the J gene TRBJ2-2; TRBD2 matches at 11 bases. Germline CDR1 is MNHEY and CDR2 is SMNVEV (reference sequence). The CDR3 is 17 amino acids. The V and J ends lost 5 bases and 1 base, in that order; junction bases with no gene match: 6. CDR3 nucleotide sequence: TGTGCCAGCAGTCCAAGACTAGCGGGGAGGAACACCGGGGAGCTGTTTTTT. Translated: CASSPRLAGRNTGELFF.

The chain is built from TRBV6-2 or TRBV6-3 and TRBJ2-7, with TRBD2 matching over 12 bases. The CDR3 sequence is 14 residues long. CDR1 is MNHEY, CDR2 SVGEGT, per germline. With 4 bases clipped from V and 5 bases from J, the junction kept 3 bases outside the gene matches. CDR3 sequence: CASSFRTSGNEQYF. The CDR3, as DNA: TGTGCCAGCAGTTTCCGGACTAGCGGGAACGAGCAGTACTTC.

This clonotype was counted between two and nine times. The genes are TRBV30 and TRBJ2-3; 9 bases map to TRBD1. Germline CDR1 is GTSNPN and CDR2 is SVGIG (reference sequence). V gave up 4 bases and J gave up 6 bases; unmatched junction bases: 8. The CDR3 loop spans 14 amino acids. The CDR3 protein is CAWTPGQGGDTQYF. The CDR3 bases are TGTGCCTGGACACCGGGACAGGGAGGGGATACGCAGTATTTT.

This clonotype was seen repeatedly, ten times or more. The V gene is TRBV28, the J gene TRBJ2-4; D gene ambiguous. Germline assignment: CDR1 MDHEN and CDR2 SYDVKM. This CDR3 is 13 amino acids long. Deletions cut 1 base from V and 6 bases from J, with 7 bases between. CDR3 DNA sequence: TGTGCCAGCAGTTTATTAGACGGAAACATTCAGTACTTC. This translates into CASSLLDGNIQYF.

The chain has TRBV10-3 and TRBJ2-5, with D perhaps matching TRBD2 (5 bases). The V and J ends lost 3 bases and 3 bases respectively, with 8 bases between them. This CDR3 spans 13 amino acids. CDR1 is ENHRY, CDR2 SYGVKD, per germline. The CDR3 reads CAISDGKKETQYF. The CDR3 bases are TGTGCCATCAGTGACGGGAAAAAAGAGACCCAGTACTTC.

This clonotype was seen repeatedly, ten times or more. The chain uses TRBV6-1 and TRBJ1-1; D unresolved. Trimming took off 6 bases at V and 1 base at J, with 6 bases between the two ends. CDR1 MNHNS and CDR2 SASEGT come from the germline V gene. The CDR3 sequence is 12 residues long. The CDR3 sequence: CASRPRNTEAFF. CDR3 coding DNA: TGTGCCAGCAGACCGAGGAACACTGAAGCTTTCTTT.

This clonotype has at least ten counts. This chain uses TRBV18 with TRBJ2-3, with a tentative D call TRBD2 (5 bases). CDR1 and CDR2 from the germline V gene are KGHSH and LQKENI. The V end lost 6 bases, the J end lost 3 bases, and 16 bases lay between the germline ends. The CDR3 is made up of 15 amino acids. CDR3 nucleotides: TGTGCCAGCTCCCTCGAGGGAGTAGCGACAGATACGCAGTATTTT. Protein sequence: CASSLEGVATDTQYF.

This clonotype appeared once. The rearrangement joins TRBV7-7 to TRBJ2-5; no clear D gene. CDR3 length: 15 residues. V lost 5 bases to trimming and J lost 1 base, with 14 bases between them. Germline lookup yields CDR1 SSHAT and CDR2 FNYEAQ (reference sequence). The CDR3 nucleotides are TGTGCCAGCAGCAGCGTCCGGGCCTCCCAAGAGACCCAGTACTTC. This sequence encodes CASSSVRASQETQYF.